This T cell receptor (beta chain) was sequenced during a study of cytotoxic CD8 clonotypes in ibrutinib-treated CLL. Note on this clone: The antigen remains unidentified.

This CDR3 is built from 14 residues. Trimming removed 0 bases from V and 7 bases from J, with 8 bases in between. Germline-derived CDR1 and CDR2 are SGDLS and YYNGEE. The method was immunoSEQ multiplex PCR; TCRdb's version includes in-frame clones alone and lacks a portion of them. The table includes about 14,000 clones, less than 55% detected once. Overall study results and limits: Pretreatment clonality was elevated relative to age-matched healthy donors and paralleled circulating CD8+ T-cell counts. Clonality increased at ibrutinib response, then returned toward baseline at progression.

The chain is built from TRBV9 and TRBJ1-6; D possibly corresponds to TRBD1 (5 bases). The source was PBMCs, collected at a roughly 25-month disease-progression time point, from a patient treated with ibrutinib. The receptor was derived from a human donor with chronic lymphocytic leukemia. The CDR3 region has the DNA TGTGCCAGCAGCGTAGCAGGGAGCAATTCACCCCTCCACTTT. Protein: CASSVAGSNSPLHF.